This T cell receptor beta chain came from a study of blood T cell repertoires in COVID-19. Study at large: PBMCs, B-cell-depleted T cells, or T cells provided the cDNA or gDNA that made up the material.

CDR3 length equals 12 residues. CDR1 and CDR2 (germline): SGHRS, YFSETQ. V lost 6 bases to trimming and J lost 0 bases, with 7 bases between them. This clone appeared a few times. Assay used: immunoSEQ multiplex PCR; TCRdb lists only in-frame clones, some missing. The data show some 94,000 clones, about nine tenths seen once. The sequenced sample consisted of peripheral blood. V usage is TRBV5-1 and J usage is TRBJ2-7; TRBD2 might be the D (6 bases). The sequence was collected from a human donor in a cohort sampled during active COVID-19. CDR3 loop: CASNGGSYEQYF. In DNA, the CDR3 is TGCGCCAGCAACGGGGGCTCCTACGAGCAGTACTTC.